A selection of T cell receptor beta chains follows, all from one sample in a study of cytomegalovirus exposure and HLA in healthy donors. The assay was immunoSEQ multiplex PCR, and TCRdb's table has in-frame clones only and misses some. This sample's clone table lists about 190,000 clones. Sequenced material: PBMCs. The receptor source for this set is a woman under 40 in good health and CMV-seropositive. The CDR3 runs from the conserved cysteine through the conserved F or W. D genes are given only for firm matches.

d_call: -; v_call: TRBV5-5; j_call: TRBJ1-4; cdr3_nt: TGTGCCAGCAGCACATCAATGTCCTCGGGGGTAGAAAAACTGTTTTTT; cdr3_aa: CASSTSMSSGVEKLFF
d_call: -; v_call: TRBV7-2; j_call: TRBJ2-1; cdr3_nt: TGTGCCAGCAGCTTAGGGGGGCTAGCCAATGAGCAGTTCTTC; cdr3_aa: CASSLGGLANEQFF
d_call: TRBD1; v_call: TRBV28; j_call: TRBJ1-5; cdr3_nt: TGTGCCAGCAGTCAGGGGGGAAGCAATCAGCCCCAGCATTTT; cdr3_aa: CASSQGGSNQPQHF
d_call: -; v_call: TRBV14; j_call: TRBJ2-6; cdr3_nt: TGTGCCAGCAGCATCACTGGGGCCAACGTCCTGACTTTC; cdr3_aa: CASSITGANVLTF
d_call: TRBD2; v_call: TRBV5-1; j_call: TRBJ2-7; cdr3_nt: TGCGCCAGCAGCCCCGGGGGGTACTCCTACGAGCAGTACTTC; cdr3_aa: CASSPGGYSYEQYF
d_call: -; v_call: TRBV28; j_call: TRBJ2-7; cdr3_nt: TGTGCCAGCAGTTATTTAGGCAGGATGGAAGAGCAGTACTTC; cdr3_aa: CASSYLGRMEEQYF
d_call: -; v_call: TRBV5-1; j_call: TRBJ1-2; cdr3_nt: TGCGCCAGCAGCTTGGCAGGGGATTACTATGGCTACACCTTC; cdr3_aa: CASSLAGDYYGYTF
d_call: -; v_call: TRBV27; j_call: TRBJ1-4; cdr3_nt: TGTGCCAGTTCCGGGGATTCGGATGAAAAACTGTTTTTT; cdr3_aa: CASSGDSDEKLFF
d_call: -; v_call: TRBV10-3; j_call: TRBJ1-1; cdr3_nt: TGTGCCATCAGTGTATCAGGGGCAAGGAACACTGAAGCTTTCTTT; cdr3_aa: CAISVSGARNTEAFF
d_call: TRBD2; v_call: TRBV7-9; j_call: TRBJ2-7; cdr3_nt: TGTGCCAGCAGCTTAGATCCTCTAGCGGGAGATTCCTACGAGCAGTACTTC; cdr3_aa: CASSLDPLAGDSYEQYF
d_call: TRBD1; v_call: TRBV7-8; j_call: TRBJ1-5; cdr3_nt: TGTGCCAGCAGCAATACGGCCGGGGGACAGGGGTATCAGCCCCAGCATTTT; cdr3_aa: CASSNTAGGQGYQPQHF
d_call: -; v_call: TRBV5-1; j_call: TRBJ1-1; cdr3_nt: TGCGCCAGCAGCTTACCGCAGGGGAACACTGAAGCTTTCTTT; cdr3_aa: CASSLPQGNTEAFF
d_call: -; v_call: TRBV2; j_call: TRBJ2-5; cdr3_nt: TGTGCCAGCAGTGAGGTAGCGGAAGAGACCCAGTACTTC; cdr3_aa: CASSEVAEETQYF
d_call: -; v_call: TRBV19; j_call: TRBJ1-1; cdr3_nt: TGTGCCAGTACCATGGGAGGGGGCACTGAAGCTTTCTTT; cdr3_aa: CASTMGGGTEAFF
d_call: TRBD1; v_call: TRBV4-3; j_call: TRBJ1-2; cdr3_nt: TGCGCCAGCAGCCCAGGAGGGACAGGCTATGGCTACACCTTC; cdr3_aa: CASSPGGTGYGYTF
d_call: TRBD1; v_call: TRBV10-3; j_call: TRBJ2-7; cdr3_nt: TGTGCCATCAGTGAGTTGGGACAGGGGGCATACGAGCAGTACTTC; cdr3_aa: CAISELGQGAYEQYF
d_call: -; v_call: TRBV19; j_call: TRBJ2-3; cdr3_nt: TGTGCCAGTAGTATCGCCGGTCTAAGCACAGATACGCAGTATTTT; cdr3_aa: CASSIAGLSTDTQYF
d_call: -; v_call: TRBV18; j_call: TRBJ2-3; cdr3_nt: TGTGCCAGCTTAAGGACAGCCTCAAGCACAGATACGCAGTATTTT; cdr3_aa: CASLRTASSTDTQYF
d_call: TRBD2; v_call: TRBV5-1; j_call: TRBJ2-1; cdr3_nt: TGCGCCAGCAGCTTGGCGAAAACTAGCGGGGGAAGCTCCTACAATGAGCAGTTCTTC; cdr3_aa: CASSLAKTSGGSSYNEQFF
d_call: TRBD2; v_call: TRBV19; j_call: TRBJ2-7; cdr3_nt: TGTGCCAGTAGTATGGGGACTAGATACTACGAGCAGTACTTC; cdr3_aa: CASSMGTRYYEQYF
d_call: -; v_call: TRBV7-7; j_call: TRBJ2-3; cdr3_nt: TGTGCCAGCAGCTTACTTAGGGAGTCAGATACGCAGTATTTT; cdr3_aa: CASSLLRESDTQYF
d_call: TRBD2; v_call: TRBV30; j_call: TRBJ2-1; cdr3_nt: TGTGCCTGGGGTGGGACTAGCGTCTACAATGAGCAGTTCTTC; cdr3_aa: CAWGGTSVYNEQFF
d_call: -; v_call: TRBV10-1; j_call: TRBJ2-1; cdr3_nt: TGCGCCAGCAATCGGGACTTAGGCGATGAGCAGTTCTTC; cdr3_aa: CASNRDLGDEQFF
d_call: -; v_call: TRBV21-1; j_call: TRBJ1-4; cdr3_nt: TGTGCCAGCAGCATGAGGGGGCGGCTTAATGAAAAACTGTTTTTT; cdr3_aa: CASSMRGRLNEKLFF
d_call: TRBD1; v_call: TRBV18; j_call: TRBJ2-6; cdr3_nt: TGTGCCAGCTCACCCGGCGAGGGGGCGCCTGGGGCCAACGTCCTGACTTTC; cdr3_aa: CASSPGEGAPGANVLTF
d_call: TRBD2; v_call: TRBV5-1; j_call: TRBJ2-3; cdr3_nt: TGCGCCAGCAGCTCGGGACTAGCGGGGGCCCGAGCCACAGATACGCAGTATTTT; cdr3_aa: CASSSGLAGARATDTQYF
d_call: TRBD2; v_call: TRBV4-1; j_call: TRBJ2-7; cdr3_nt: TGCGCCAGCAGCCCTCCCAGCGGGGGCGCCTCCTACGAGCAGTACTTC; cdr3_aa: CASSPPSGGASYEQYF
d_call: -; v_call: TRBV4-1; j_call: TRBJ2-7; cdr3_nt: TGCGCCAGCAGCCAAGTCTTGGGCGCGGGGTCCTACGAGCAGTACTTC; cdr3_aa: CASSQVLGAGSYEQYF
d_call: -; v_call: TRBV19; j_call: TRBJ1-2; cdr3_nt: TGTGCCAGTAGTATTGACAGACTTGAGAATAACTATGGCTACACCTTC; cdr3_aa: CASSIDRLENNYGYTF
d_call: -; v_call: TRBV7-2; j_call: TRBJ2-2; cdr3_nt: TGTGCCAGCAGCTTACAGCAGGCCGCCGGGGAGCTGTTTTTT; cdr3_aa: CASSLQQAAGELFF
d_call: TRBD1; v_call: TRBV5-4; j_call: TRBJ2-1; cdr3_nt: TGTGCCAGCAGAGAGGACAGGGAGGATGAGCAGTTCTTC; cdr3_aa: CASREDREDEQFF
d_call: -; v_call: TRBV28; j_call: TRBJ2-3; cdr3_nt: TGTGCCAGCAGTTTTCCGGGACTGAGCACAGATACGCAGTATTTT; cdr3_aa: CASSFPGLSTDTQYF
d_call: TRBD2; v_call: TRBV6-7; j_call: TRBJ2-7; cdr3_nt: TGTGCCAGCAACCAACCTAGCGGGTACTCCTACGAGCAGTACTTC; cdr3_aa: CASNQPSGYSYEQYF
d_call: -; v_call: TRBV6-1; j_call: TRBJ1-4; cdr3_nt: TGTGCCAGCAGCAGTCCGGGACACTCAAATGAAAAACTGTTTTTT; cdr3_aa: CASSSPGHSNEKLFF
d_call: TRBD2; v_call: TRBV13; j_call: TRBJ2-3; cdr3_nt: TGTGCCAGCAGCTTAGTGTACGGGGGGGCGACAGATACGCAGTATTTT; cdr3_aa: CASSLVYGGATDTQYF
d_call: TRBD1; v_call: TRBV7-9; j_call: TRBJ1-1; cdr3_nt: TGTGCCAGCAGCTTAGGGACAGGGGACCCTGAAGCTTTCTTT; cdr3_aa: CASSLGTGDPEAFF
d_call: -; v_call: TRBV27; j_call: TRBJ1-2; cdr3_nt: TGTGCCAGCAGCCTAGGGGGACGGGTAGGATATGGCTACACCTTC; cdr3_aa: CASSLGGRVGYGYTF
d_call: -; v_call: TRBV19; j_call: TRBJ1-6; cdr3_nt: TGTGCCAGTAGTCCATCGTCAGGTTCACCCCTCCACTTT; cdr3_aa: CASSPSSGSPLHF
d_call: TRBD1; v_call: TRBV5-1; j_call: TRBJ2-6; cdr3_nt: TGCGCCAGCAGCTTGGATCCACAGGGGGCTGGGGCCAACGTCCTGACTTTC; cdr3_aa: CASSLDPQGAGANVLTF